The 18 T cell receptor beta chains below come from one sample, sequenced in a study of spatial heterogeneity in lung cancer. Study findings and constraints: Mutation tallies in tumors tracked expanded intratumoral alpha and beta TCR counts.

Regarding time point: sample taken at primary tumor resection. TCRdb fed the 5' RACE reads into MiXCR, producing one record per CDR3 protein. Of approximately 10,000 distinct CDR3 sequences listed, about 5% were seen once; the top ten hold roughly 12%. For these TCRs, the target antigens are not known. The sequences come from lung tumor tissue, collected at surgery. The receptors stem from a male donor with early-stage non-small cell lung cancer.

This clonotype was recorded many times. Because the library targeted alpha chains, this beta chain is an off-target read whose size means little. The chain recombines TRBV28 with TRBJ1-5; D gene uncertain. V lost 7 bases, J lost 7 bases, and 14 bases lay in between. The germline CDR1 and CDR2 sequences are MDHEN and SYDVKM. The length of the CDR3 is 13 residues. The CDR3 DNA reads TGTGCCAGCAAGAGCGGGCAGGCCCAGCCCCAGCATTTT. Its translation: CASKSGQAQPQHF.

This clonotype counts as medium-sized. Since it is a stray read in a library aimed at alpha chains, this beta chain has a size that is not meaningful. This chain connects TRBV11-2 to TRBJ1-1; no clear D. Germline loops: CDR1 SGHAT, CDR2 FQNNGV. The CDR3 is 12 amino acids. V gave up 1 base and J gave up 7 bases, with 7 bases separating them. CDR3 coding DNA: TGTGCCAGCAGCTTAGGTCAATTTGAAGCTTTCTTT. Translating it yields CASSLGQFEAFF.

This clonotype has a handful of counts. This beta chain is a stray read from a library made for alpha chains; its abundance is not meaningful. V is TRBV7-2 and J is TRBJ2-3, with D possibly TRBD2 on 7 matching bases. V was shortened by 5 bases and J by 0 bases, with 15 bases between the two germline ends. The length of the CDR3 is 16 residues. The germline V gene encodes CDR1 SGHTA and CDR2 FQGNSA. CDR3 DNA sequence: TGTGCCAGCAGCCCAGCGGGGACACGCAGCACAGATACGCAGTATTTT. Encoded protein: CASSPAGTRSTDTQYF.

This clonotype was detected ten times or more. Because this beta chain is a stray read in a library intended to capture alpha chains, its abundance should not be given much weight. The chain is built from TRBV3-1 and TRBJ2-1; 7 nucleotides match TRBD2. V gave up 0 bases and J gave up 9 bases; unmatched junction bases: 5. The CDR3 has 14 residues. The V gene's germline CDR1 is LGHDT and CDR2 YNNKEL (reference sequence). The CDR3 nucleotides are TGTGCCAGCAGCCAAGACGCGGGAGCGGGTGAGCAGTTCTTC. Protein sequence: CASSQDAGAGEQFF.

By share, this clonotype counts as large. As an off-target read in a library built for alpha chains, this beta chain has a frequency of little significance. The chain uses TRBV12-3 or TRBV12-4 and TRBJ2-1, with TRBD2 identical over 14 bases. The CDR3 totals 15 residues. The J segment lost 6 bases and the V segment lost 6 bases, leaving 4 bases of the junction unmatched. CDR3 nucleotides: TGTGCCAGCAGAAAGACTAGCGGGAGGGTCAATGAGCAGTTCTTC. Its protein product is CASRKTSGRVNEQFF.

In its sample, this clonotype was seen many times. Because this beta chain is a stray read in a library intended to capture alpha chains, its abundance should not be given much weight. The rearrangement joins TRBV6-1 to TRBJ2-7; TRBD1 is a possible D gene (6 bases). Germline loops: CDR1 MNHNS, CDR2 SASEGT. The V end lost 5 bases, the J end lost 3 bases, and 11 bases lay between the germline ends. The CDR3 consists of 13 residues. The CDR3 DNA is TGTGCCAGCAGTACTGGGGGCAACTACGAGCAGTACTTC. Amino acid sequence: CASSTGGNYEQYF.

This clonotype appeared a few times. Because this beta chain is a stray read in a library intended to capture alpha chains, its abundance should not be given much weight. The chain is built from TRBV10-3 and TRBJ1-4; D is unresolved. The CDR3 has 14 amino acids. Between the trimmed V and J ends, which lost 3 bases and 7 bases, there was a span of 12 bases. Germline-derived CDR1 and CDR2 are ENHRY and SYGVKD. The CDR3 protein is CAISDFRGGEKLFF. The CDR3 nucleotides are TGTGCCATCAGTGATTTTCGAGGCGGTGAAAAACTGTTTTTT.

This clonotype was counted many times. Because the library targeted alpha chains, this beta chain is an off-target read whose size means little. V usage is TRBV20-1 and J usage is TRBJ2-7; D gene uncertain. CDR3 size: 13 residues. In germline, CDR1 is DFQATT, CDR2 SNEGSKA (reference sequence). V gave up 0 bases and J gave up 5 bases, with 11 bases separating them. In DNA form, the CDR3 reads TGCAGTGCTAGAGAGGCCGTCTTGGACGAGCAGTACTTC. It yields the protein CSAREAVLDEQYF.

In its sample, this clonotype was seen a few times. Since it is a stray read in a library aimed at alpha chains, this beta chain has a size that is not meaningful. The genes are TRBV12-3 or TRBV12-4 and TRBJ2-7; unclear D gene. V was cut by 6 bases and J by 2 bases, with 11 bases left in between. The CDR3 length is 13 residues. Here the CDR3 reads CASRLGVAYEQYF. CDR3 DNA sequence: TGTGCCAGCAGACTCGGAGTTGCCTACGAGCAGTACTTC.

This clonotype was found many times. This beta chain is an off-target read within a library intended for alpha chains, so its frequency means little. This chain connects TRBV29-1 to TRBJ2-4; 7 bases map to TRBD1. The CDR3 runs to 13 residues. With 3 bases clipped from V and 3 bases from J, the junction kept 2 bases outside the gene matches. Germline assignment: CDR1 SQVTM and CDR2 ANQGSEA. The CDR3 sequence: CSVEGTVKNIQYF. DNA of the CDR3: TGCAGCGTTGAGGGGACAGTCAAAAACATTCAGTACTTC.

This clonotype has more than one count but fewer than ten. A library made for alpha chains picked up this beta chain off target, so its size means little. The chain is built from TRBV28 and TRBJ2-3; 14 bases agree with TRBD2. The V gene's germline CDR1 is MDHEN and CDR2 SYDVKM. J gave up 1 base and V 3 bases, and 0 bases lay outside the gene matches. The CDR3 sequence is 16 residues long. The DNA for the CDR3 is TGTGCCAGCAGTTTGACTAGCGGGGGGGGCACAGATACGCAGTATTTT. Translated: CASSLTSGGGTDTQYF.

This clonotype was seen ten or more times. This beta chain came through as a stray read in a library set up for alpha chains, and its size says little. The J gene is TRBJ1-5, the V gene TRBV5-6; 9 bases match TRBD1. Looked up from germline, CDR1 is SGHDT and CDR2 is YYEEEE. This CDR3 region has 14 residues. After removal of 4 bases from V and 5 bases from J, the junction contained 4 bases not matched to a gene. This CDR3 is CASSLGQGDQPQHF. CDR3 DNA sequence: TGTGCCAGCAGCCTGGGACAGGGCGATCAGCCCCAGCATTTT.

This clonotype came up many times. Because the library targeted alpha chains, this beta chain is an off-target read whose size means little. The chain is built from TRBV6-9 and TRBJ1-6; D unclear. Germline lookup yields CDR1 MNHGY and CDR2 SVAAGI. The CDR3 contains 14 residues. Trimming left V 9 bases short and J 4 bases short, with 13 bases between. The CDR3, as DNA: TGTGCCAGGGAGCGAACACGATATAATTCACCCCTCCACTTT. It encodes CARERTRYNSPLHF.

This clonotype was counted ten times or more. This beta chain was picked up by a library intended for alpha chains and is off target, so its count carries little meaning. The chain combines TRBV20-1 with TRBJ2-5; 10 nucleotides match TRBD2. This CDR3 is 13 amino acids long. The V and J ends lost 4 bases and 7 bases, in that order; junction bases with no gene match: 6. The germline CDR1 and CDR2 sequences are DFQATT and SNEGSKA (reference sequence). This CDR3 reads CSANSGGAGTQYF. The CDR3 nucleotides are TGCAGTGCTAACAGCGGGGGGGCCGGGACCCAGTACTTC.

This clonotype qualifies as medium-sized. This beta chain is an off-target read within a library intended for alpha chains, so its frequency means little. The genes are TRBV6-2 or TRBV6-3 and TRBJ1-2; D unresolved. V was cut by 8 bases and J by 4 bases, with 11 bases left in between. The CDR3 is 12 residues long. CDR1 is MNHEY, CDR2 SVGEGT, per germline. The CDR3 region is CASRPNSYGYTF. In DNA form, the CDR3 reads TGTGCCAGCCGCCCCAACAGCTATGGCTACACCTTC.

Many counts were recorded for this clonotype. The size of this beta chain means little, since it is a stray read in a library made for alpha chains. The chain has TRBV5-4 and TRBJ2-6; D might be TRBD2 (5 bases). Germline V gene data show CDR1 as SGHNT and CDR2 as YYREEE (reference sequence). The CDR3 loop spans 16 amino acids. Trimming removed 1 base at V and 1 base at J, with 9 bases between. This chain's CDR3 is CASSLNGGSGANVLTF. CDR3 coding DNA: TGTGCCAGCAGCTTGAATGGAGGTTCTGGGGCCAACGTCCTGACTTTC.

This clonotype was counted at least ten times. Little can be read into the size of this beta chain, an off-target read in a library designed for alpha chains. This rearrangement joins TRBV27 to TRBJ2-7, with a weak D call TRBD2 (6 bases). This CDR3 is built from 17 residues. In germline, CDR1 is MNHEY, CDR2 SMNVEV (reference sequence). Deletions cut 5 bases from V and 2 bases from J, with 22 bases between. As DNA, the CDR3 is TGTGCCAGCAGTCCTGATCTACGGGTGGGGGGACCCTACGAGCAGTACTTC. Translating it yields CASSPDLRVGGPYEQYF.

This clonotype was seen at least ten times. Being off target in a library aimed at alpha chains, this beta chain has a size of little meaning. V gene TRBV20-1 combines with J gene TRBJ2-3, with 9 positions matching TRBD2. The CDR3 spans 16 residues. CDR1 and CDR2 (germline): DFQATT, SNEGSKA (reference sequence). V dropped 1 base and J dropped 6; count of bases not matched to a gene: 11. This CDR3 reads CSARALLAGDPDTQYF. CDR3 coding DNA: TGCAGTGCTAGAGCCCTTTTAGCGGGAGATCCGGATACGCAGTATTTT.